This entry describes one T cell receptor (beta chain). The specificity of this receptor is unknown. Base qualities are not provided; no much larger clone lies one nucleotide away. This sample stems from a study of blood T cell repertoires in COVID-19 (dated by TCRdb to the early 2020s). With respect to the entire study: The collaborator samples originated in the United States, Italy and Spain and spanned the acute and convalescent phases of COVID-19. The sample metadata nearly always contained a de-identified subject ID, COVID-19 status, age in years and sex. The prospective study material was composed of cDNA or gDNA derived from T cells, B-cell-depleted T cells, or PBMCs. HLA class I and class II types, where available, came from metadata supplied by the sample provider rather than from assay-based typing. The dataset comprised deeply sampled blood TCRbeta repertoires from subjects exposed to, actively infected with, or recovered from COVID-19. Samples were obtained from the ongoing ImmuneRACE study (first 160 participants) and from about 1,300 subjects provided by 6 global collaborators. The repertoires were released in a freely available public database meant as a resource for research on the immune response to SARS-CoV-2. Overall study outcomes, separate from this receptor: The quantity of clinical and demographic metadata differed by source and by participant and was supplied without curation.

At one collaborating source in Seattle, patients were enrolled during active infection and were followed longitudinally through the course of disease. The collaborating institutions used their own protocols to collect whole blood in K2EDTA tubes. Collaborator samples were shipped for TCRbeta analysis as frozen whole blood, isolated PBMCs, or DNA extracted from either sample type. TCRbeta CDR3 regions were amplified from genomic DNA using the immunoSEQ Assay, a bias-controlled multiplex PCR. The authors processed their data as follows. Within the assay, amplification of reference gene primers was used to estimate how many nucleated cells each sample contained. To quantify the absolute abundance of each unique TCRbeta CDR3 rearrangement, sequence reads were collapsed and filtered. Productive Simpson clonality was computed per sample as the square root of Simpson's diversity index over productive rearrangements. Held by TCRdb, this immuneACCESS table contains in-frame sequences only and omits some clones. Under half of the omission traces to an unresolved V gene where checked; the cause of the rest is unknown. D and trimming were read from the DNA, whereas the V and J calls and clone size are those reported in that table. This sample comprises some 45,000 clones, 90% to 95% of them detected only once. About 1% of the sample is taken by the ten largest.

The specimen was peripheral blood. The sequence was obtained from a man aged 55 to 70 with COVID-19, enrolled during active disease.

The CDR3 region: CASSLGGVPNTEAFF. The nucleotides read TGCGCCAGCAGCTTGGGTGGAGTCCCGAACACTGAAGCTTTCTTT. This receptor chain uses TRBV5-1 and TRBJ1-1, with the identity of the D gene unclear. The CDR3 numbers 15 residues from cysteine through phenylalanine. Of all the DNA, just the CDR3 is kept, 45 bases in frame from base 1. Via the germline V gene, CDR1 is SGHRS and CDR2 YFSETQ. Trimming takes 0 bases from V and 1 base from J, and the germline ends sit 10 bases apart.